This entry describes one TCR beta chain. Sequenced by immunoSEQ multiplex PCR; TCRdb stores in-frame clones only, minus some. Counted here are 45,000 to 55,000 clones, about 90% occurring once; the ten biggest clones make up around 0.56%. The entry originates in a study of T cell changes during pregnancy in multiple sclerosis. V lost 8 bases and J lost 7; bases outside the gene matches: 10. This CDR3 contains 16 residues. Germline V gene data show CDR1 as LNHDA and CDR2 as SQIVND (reference sequence). The genes are TRBV19 and TRBJ2-2; 13 bases are a match to TRBD2. The sample here was CD4+ T cells from peripheral blood mononuclear cells, taken after pregnancy. This clonotype originated in a female donor with multiple sclerosis, enrolled in a pregnancy study. The DNA of the CDR3 is TGTGCCAGTCGCCCGACTAGCGGGAGGCCGAGCGGGGAGCTGTTTTTT. Protein sequence: CASRPTSGRPSGELFF. Full variable domain (rest looked up from reference TRBV19 and TRBJ2-2): DGGITQSPKYLFRKEGQNVTLSCEQNLNHDAMYWYRQDPGQGLRLIYYSQIVNDFQKGDIAEGYSVSREKKESFPLTVTSAQKNPTAFYLCASRPTSGRPSGELFFGEGSRLTVL.